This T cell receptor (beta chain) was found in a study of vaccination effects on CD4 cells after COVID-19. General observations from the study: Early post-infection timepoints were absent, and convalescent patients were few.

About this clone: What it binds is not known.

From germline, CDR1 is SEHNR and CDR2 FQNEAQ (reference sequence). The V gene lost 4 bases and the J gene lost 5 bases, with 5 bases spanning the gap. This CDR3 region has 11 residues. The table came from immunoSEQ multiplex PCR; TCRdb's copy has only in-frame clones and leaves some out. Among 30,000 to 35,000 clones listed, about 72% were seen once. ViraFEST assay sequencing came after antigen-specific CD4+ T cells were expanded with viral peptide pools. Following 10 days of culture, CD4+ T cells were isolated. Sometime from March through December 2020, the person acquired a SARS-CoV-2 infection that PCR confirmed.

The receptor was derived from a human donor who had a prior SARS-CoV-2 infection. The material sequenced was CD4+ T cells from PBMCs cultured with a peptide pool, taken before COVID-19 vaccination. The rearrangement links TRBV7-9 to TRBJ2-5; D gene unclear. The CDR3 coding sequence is TGTGCCAGCAGCTGGGGTGAGACCCAGTACTTC. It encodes CASSWGETQYF.